This TCR beta chain came from a study of blood T cell repertoires in COVID-19. The overall study: The United States, Italy and Spain provided the acute and convalescent COVID-19 samples. From T cells, B-cell-depleted T cells, or PBMCs came the material, which was cDNA or gDNA.

Original processing methods: Amplified reference gene primers provided the basis for estimating nucleated cell counts. Repertoires were generated with immunoSEQ multiplex PCR, while TCRdb's copy carries only in-frame clones and drops some. V and J calls and clone size follow that table, whereas D and trimming were derived from the DNA. The profile shows about 62,000 clones, around 89% of them singletons. One Seattle source followed patients from active infection through their disease course. Sequences were obtained from peripheral blood. The receptor comes from a woman in her fifties or sixties with COVID-19, enrolled during active disease.

CDR3 amino acids: CASSYRQGLSQSNQPQHF. CDR3 in DNA: TGTGCCAGCAGTTACCGCCAGGGTCTGAGTCAGAGCAATCAGCCCCAGCATTTT. The chain joins TRBV6-2 or TRBV6-3 to TRBJ1-5, with D maybe TRBD1 (5 bases). V was shortened by 2 bases and J by 1 base, with 18 bases between the two germline ends. The length of the CDR3 is 18 residues. The germline CDR1 and CDR2 sequences are MNHEY and SVGEGT.